This T cell receptor beta chain was profiled in a study of tumour-infiltrating T cells in Burkitt lymphoma. About the study: Survival, overall and progression-free, tracked with productive clonality.

Assay: immunoSEQ multiplex PCR; the TCRdb copy retains only in-frame clones and omits some. The top ten clones hold roughly 1.4% of a sample with around 13,000 clones, roughly 87% of them seen once. The CDR3 covers 14 residues. In germline, CDR1 is KGHSH, CDR2 LQKENI. V was trimmed by 2 bases and J by 5 bases, leaving 12 bases between them. Sequenced sample: tumor tissue. This TCR came from a human donor with diffuse large B-cell lymphoma. This chain connects TRBV18 to TRBJ2-5, with D perhaps TRBD2 (6 bases). For the CDR3, the DNA is TGTGCCAGCTCACCAACGGGAGTCGGGGAGACCCAGTACTTC. Protein sequence: CASSPTGVGETQYF.